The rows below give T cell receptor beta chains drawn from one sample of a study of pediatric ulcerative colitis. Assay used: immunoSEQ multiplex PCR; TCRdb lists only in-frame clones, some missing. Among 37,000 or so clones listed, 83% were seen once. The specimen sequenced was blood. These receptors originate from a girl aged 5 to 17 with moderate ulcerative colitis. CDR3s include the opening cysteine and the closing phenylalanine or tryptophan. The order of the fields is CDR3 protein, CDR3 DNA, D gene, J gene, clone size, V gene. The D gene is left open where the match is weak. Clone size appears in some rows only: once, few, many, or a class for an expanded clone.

CDR3aa: CASSEKRDILSYEQYF
CDR3nt: TGTGCCAGCAGTGAGAAACGGGACATCCTCTCCTACGAGCAGTACTTC
d_gene: NA
j_gene: TRBJ2-7
abundance: NA
v_gene: TRBV6-1

CDR3aa: CASSTNRGDSPLHF
CDR3nt: TGTGCCAGCAGTACTAATCGGGGGGATTCACCCCTCCACTTT
d_gene: NA
j_gene: TRBJ1-6
abundance: NA
v_gene: TRBV2

CDR3aa: CASSLNGLAGQETQYF
CDR3nt: TGTGCCAGCAGCCTGAACGGACTAGCGGGACAAGAGACCCAGTACTTC
d_gene: TRBD2
j_gene: TRBJ2-5
abundance: once
v_gene: TRBV7-6

CDR3aa: CAWSVMSAPGGNTIYF
CDR3nt: TGTGCCTGGAGTGTAATGTCGGCCCCCGGGGGAAACACCATATATTTT
d_gene: NA
j_gene: TRBJ1-3
abundance: NA
v_gene: TRBV30

CDR3aa: CASSYTLAGSTDTQYF
CDR3nt: TGTGCCAGCAGTTACACACTAGCGGGTAGCACAGATACGCAGTATTTT
d_gene: TRBD2
j_gene: TRBJ2-3
abundance: NA
v_gene: TRBV6-6

CDR3aa: CASSSRDGGYEQYF
CDR3nt: TGTGCCAGCAGCTCCCGGGACGGAGGCTACGAGCAGTACTTC
d_gene: NA
j_gene: TRBJ2-7
abundance: NA
v_gene: TRBV5-4

CDR3aa: CASVSGRYTDTQYF
CDR3nt: TGTGCCAGCGTTAGCGGGAGGTACACAGATACGCAGTATTTT
d_gene: TRBD2
j_gene: TRBJ2-3
abundance: NA
v_gene: TRBV2

CDR3aa: CATSRGSSGTETQYF
CDR3nt: TGTGCCACCAGCAGAGGATCCAGCGGGACGGAGACCCAGTACTTC
d_gene: TRBD2
j_gene: TRBJ2-5
abundance: NA
v_gene: TRBV15

CDR3aa: CAITTSSYNEQFF
CDR3nt: TGTGCCATAACGACTAGCTCCTACAATGAGCAGTTCTTC
d_gene: NA
j_gene: TRBJ2-1
abundance: NA
v_gene: TRBV10-3

CDR3aa: CASSLDRGLNEKLFF
CDR3nt: TGTGCCAGCAGCTTAGACAGGGGTCTAAATGAAAAACTGTTTTTT
d_gene: TRBD1
j_gene: TRBJ1-4
abundance: NA
v_gene: TRBV7-8

CDR3aa: CASSLAGRAEQYF
CDR3nt: TGTGCCAGCAGCTTAGCGGGGAGGGCCGAGCAGTACTTC
d_gene: TRBD2
j_gene: TRBJ2-7
abundance: NA
v_gene: TRBV11-1

CDR3aa: CASSDDPHF
CDR3nt: TGTGCCAGCAGCGACGACCCCCACTTC
d_gene: NA
j_gene: TRBJ2-7
abundance: NA
v_gene: TRBV2

CDR3aa: CASSLTGGGRNF
CDR3nt: TGTGCCAGCAGCTTAACGGGCGGGGGGCGGAATTTT
d_gene: TRBD2
j_gene: TRBJ2-3
abundance: NA
v_gene: TRBV7-2

CDR3aa: CASGTLNTEAFF
CDR3nt: TGTGCCAGCGGGACGTTGAACACTGAAGCTTTCTTT
d_gene: NA
j_gene: TRBJ1-1
abundance: NA
v_gene: TRBV2

CDR3aa: CASSLKAREEIRGEKLFF
CDR3nt: TGTGCCAGCAGCTTAAAGGCCAGGGAGGAAATAAGGGGAGAAAAACTGTTTTTT
d_gene: NA
j_gene: TRBJ1-4
abundance: NA
v_gene: TRBV7-6

CDR3aa: CASRPGRNTGELFF
CDR3nt: TGTGCCAGTAGACCGGGCAGGAACACCGGGGAGCTGTTTTTT
d_gene: NA
j_gene: TRBJ2-2
abundance: NA
v_gene: TRBV19

CDR3aa: CSVANSPSYEQYF
CDR3nt: TGCAGCGTTGCGAACAGTCCCTCCTACGAGCAGTACTTC
d_gene: NA
j_gene: TRBJ2-7
abundance: NA
v_gene: TRBV29-1

CDR3aa: CASQVSYDGGDQETQYF
CDR3nt: TGTGCCAGCCAAGTTTCCTACGACGGGGGCGACCAAGAGACCCAGTACTTC
d_gene: NA
j_gene: TRBJ2-5
abundance: NA
v_gene: TRBV2

CDR3aa: CASSLADGLREQYF
CDR3nt: TGCGCCAGCAGCTTGGCCGACGGTCTAAGGGAGCAGTACTTC
d_gene: NA
j_gene: TRBJ2-7
abundance: NA
v_gene: TRBV5-1

CDR3aa: CASSDSGGPGNTQYF
CDR3nt: TGTGCCAGCAGTGACTCTGGCGGGCCAGGAAATACGCAGTATTTT
d_gene: NA
j_gene: TRBJ2-3
abundance: NA
v_gene: TRBV6-1

CDR3aa: CASSIIPTSGNSPLHF
CDR3nt: TGTGCCAGTAGTATAATCCCAACTTCGGGAAATTCACCCCTCCACTTT
d_gene: NA
j_gene: TRBJ1-6
abundance: NA
v_gene: TRBV19

CDR3aa: CASSPQEVAWEEQYF
CDR3nt: TGTGCCAGCAGCCCACAGGAGGTGGCGTGGGAAGAGCAGTACTTC
d_gene: NA
j_gene: TRBJ2-7
abundance: NA
v_gene: TRBV11-1

CDR3aa: CASSINLFFDSDIAKNIQYF
CDR3nt: TGTGCCAGTAGTATAAATTTATTTTTCGACAGTGATATAGCCAAAAACATTCAGTACTTC
d_gene: NA
j_gene: TRBJ2-4
abundance: NA
v_gene: TRBV19

CDR3aa: CATSTSTGGYTF
CDR3nt: TGTGCCACCAGCACCTCCACGGGTGGCTACACCTTC
d_gene: NA
j_gene: TRBJ1-2
abundance: NA
v_gene: TRBV15

CDR3aa: CASRTGGLPPSGANVLTF
CDR3nt: TGTGCCTCGCGGACAGGGGGCCTCCCTCCCTCTGGGGCCAACGTCCTGACTTTC
d_gene: TRBD1
j_gene: TRBJ2-6
abundance: NA
v_gene: TRBV7-9

CDR3aa: CASSLDGYTGELFF
CDR3nt: TGTGCCAGCAGCTTAGATGGGTACACCGGGGAGCTGTTTTTT
d_gene: NA
j_gene: TRBJ2-2
abundance: few
v_gene: TRBV7-9

CDR3aa: CASSKPKGQGDQPQHF
CDR3nt: TGTGCCAGTAGTAAACCCAAGGGACAGGGGGATCAGCCCCAGCATTTT
d_gene: TRBD1
j_gene: TRBJ1-5
abundance: NA
v_gene: TRBV19

CDR3aa: CASSFLSAGGLQYF
CDR3nt: TGTGCCAGCAGTTTTCTTTCAGCGGGAGGGTTACAGTATTTT
d_gene: TRBD2
j_gene: TRBJ2-3
abundance: NA
v_gene: TRBV28

CDR3aa: CASSTDRTGYTF
CDR3nt: TGTGCCAGCAGCACCGACAGGACCGGCTACACCTTC
d_gene: NA
j_gene: TRBJ1-2
abundance: few
v_gene: TRBV9